The 20 T cell receptor beta chains below were found in one sample sequenced in a study of blood T cell repertoires in COVID-19. The data were produced by immunoSEQ multiplex PCR, yet TCRdb's version contains in-frame clones alone and is incomplete. This sample yields 330,000 or so clones, of which approximately 90% are seen a single time; 9.5% to 10% belongs to the top ten. The sequenced sample was peripheral blood. The receptors derive from a man aged 25-45 years with COVID-19, enrolled during active disease.

The chain recombines TRBV27 with TRBJ1-4; D is possibly TRBD1 (5 bases). Germline V CDR1 and CDR2: MNHEY, SMNVEV (reference sequence). The CDR3 is 14 residues long. Trimming removed 3 bases at V and 5 bases at J, with 10 bases between. The CDR3 region is CASSLGRVNEKLFF. DNA of the CDR3: TGTGCCAGCAGTTTGGGCAGGGTCAATGAAAAACTGTTTTTT.

The rearrangement joins TRBV18 to TRBJ2-7; maybe TRBD2 (6 bases). Germline CDR1 is KGHSH and CDR2 is LQKENI. The CDR3 spans 14 residues. V was trimmed by 6 bases and J by 5 bases, leaving 17 bases between them. The CDR3 loop is CASSPTAGGDEQYF. DNA for the CDR3: TGTGCCAGCTCCCCAACAGCAGGAGGGGACGAGCAGTACTTC.

The J gene is TRBJ2-1, the V gene TRBV28; no reliable D call. V lost 5 bases and J lost 8, with 7 bases in between. CDR3 length: 11 amino acids. CDR1 and CDR2 (germline): MDHEN, SYDVKM. Here the CDR3 reads CASSTEDEQFF. The CDR3 region has the DNA TGTGCCAGCAGTACTGAGGATGAGCAGTTCTTC.

This chain uses TRBV6-1 with TRBJ1-1; TRBD1 aligns across 7 bases. This CDR3 comprises 15 residues. Germline CDR1 is MNHNS and CDR2 is SASEGT. J gave up 3 bases and V 3 bases, and 7 bases lay outside the gene matches. For the CDR3, the DNA is TGTGCCAGCAGTGACCGGGACAGCCGATACACTGAAGCTTTCTTT. It translates to CASSDRDSRYTEAFF.

The rearrangement joins TRBV18 to TRBJ2-3; D is perhaps TRBD2 (6 bases). Germline CDR1 and CDR2: KGHSH and LQKENI. V was pared by 6 bases and J by 3 bases, with 10 bases between. The CDR3 consists of 13 residues. The CDR3 bases are TGTGCCAGCTCTAGCGGATTGACAGATACGCAGTATTTT. Its translation is CASSSGLTDTQYF.

The V and J genes are TRBV5-5 and TRBJ1-4; possibly TRBD1 for D (6 bases). Germline lookup yields CDR1 SGHKS and CDR2 YYEKEE (reference sequence). V was shortened by 0 bases and J by 8 bases, with 14 bases between the two germline ends. The CDR3 extends over 15 amino acids. The CDR3 protein is CASSLGRRGREKLFF. The CDR3 region has the DNA TGTGCCAGCAGCTTGGGACGCAGGGGAAGGGAAAAACTGTTTTTT.

The genes are TRBV6-2 or TRBV6-3 and TRBJ1-1, with a tentative D call TRBD1 (6 bases). Germline V gene lookup returns CDR1 MNHEY and CDR2 SVGEGT. V lost 2 bases and J lost 3, with 13 bases in between. CDR3 length: 15 residues. CDR3 bases: TGTGCCAGCAGTTACGGCCGCGGGGGCGACACTGAAGCTTTCTTT. Its protein is CASSYGRGGDTEAFF.

The chain combines TRBV4-2 with TRBJ1-4, with D perhaps matching TRBD1 (5 bases). The CDR3 is 17 amino acids. V lost 0 bases to trimming and J lost 7 bases, with 18 bases between them. Germline loops: CDR1 LGHNA, CDR2 YNFKEQ. This CDR3 is CASSQDFSWQGGEKLFF. For the CDR3, the DNA is TGTGCCAGCAGCCAAGATTTTAGTTGGCAGGGAGGTGAAAAACTGTTTTTT.

The genes are TRBV7-2 and TRBJ2-5, with 11 bases identical to TRBD2. The CDR3 runs 16 residues. V shed 1 base and J 1 base; nucleotides not matched to a gene: 2. Germline assignment: CDR1 SGHTA and CDR2 FQGNSA. In DNA, the CDR3 is TGTGCCAGCAGCTTAGGTAGCGGGGGGGCCCAAGAGACCCAGTACTTC. Its protein product is CASSLGSGGAQETQYF.

CDR3 DNA sequence: TGTGCCAGCAGCTTAATTGGGGAGACAGATACGCAGTATTTT. It is translated as CASSLIGETDTQYF. The chain employs TRBV7-3 and TRBJ2-3; perhaps TRBD2 as D (5 bases). CDR1 SGHTA and CDR2 FQGTGA come from the germline V gene. V lost 1 base and J lost 3, with 8 bases in between. The CDR3 is made up of 14 amino acids. Combining the CDR3 with reference TRBV7-3 and TRBJ2-3 gives the whole variable domain GAGVSQTPSNKVTEKGKYVELRCDPISGHTALYWYRQSLGQGPEFLIYFQGTGAADDSGLPNDRFFAVRPEGSVSTLKIQRTERGDSAVYLCASSLIGETDTQYFGPGTRLTVL.

The rearrangement links TRBV19 to TRBJ2-2; TRBD1 aligns across 12 bases. Trimming took 5 bases from V and 7 from J; bases not matched to a gene: 8. The CDR3 has 16 residues. Germline CDR1 is LNHDA and CDR2 is SQIVND (reference sequence). CDR3 region: CASSGDRGQRDGELFF. CDR3 nucleotide sequence: TGTGCCAGTAGTGGGGACAGGGGGCAAAGGGACGGGGAGCTGTTTTTT.

V gene TRBV28 combines with J gene TRBJ2-7, with 7 bases aligning to TRBD1. After removal of 1 base from V and 3 bases from J, the junction contained 9 bases not matched to a gene. CDR3 size: 16 residues. Germline V CDR1 and CDR2: MDHEN, SYDVKM. The CDR3 DNA follows: TGTGCCAGCAGTTTATCTGGGACAGTGGGAAACTACGAGCAGTACTTC. It codes for CASSLSGTVGNYEQYF.

The chain uses TRBV3-1 (or the pseudogene TRBV3-2) and TRBJ2-5, with D unclear. Germline V gene sequence: CDR1 LGHDT, CDR2 YNNKEL (reference sequence). The CDR3 is made up of 15 amino acids. Trimming removed 1 base at V and 1 base at J, with 10 bases between. The CDR3 sequence: CASSQAGLAQETQYF. DNA for the CDR3: TGTGCCAGCAGCCAAGCTGGCCTGGCCCAAGAGACCCAGTACTTC.

This chain connects TRBV5-4 to TRBJ2-7; 15 positions match TRBD2. The CDR3 contains 17 residues. V shed 5 bases, J shed 2 bases, and the junction held 8 bases outside the gene matches. CDR1 and CDR2 (germline): SGHNT, YYREEE (reference sequence). CDR3 sequence reads: CASSQGLAGGRAYEQYF. CDR3 nucleotide sequence: TGTGCCAGCAGTCAGGGACTAGCGGGAGGTAGGGCCTACGAGCAGTACTTC. The entire variable domain, with the rest obtained from reference TRBV5-4 and TRBJ2-7, is as follows: ETGVTQSPTHLIKTRGQQVTLRCSSQSGHNTVSWYQQALGQGPQFIFQYYREEENGRGNFPPRFSGLQFPNYSSELNVNALELDDSALYLCASSQGLAGGRAYEQYFGPGTRLTVT.

V is TRBV4-2 and J is TRBJ2-7; 7 nucleotides agree with TRBD2. CDR1 and CDR2 from the germline V gene are LGHNA and YNFKEQ. This CDR3 has 18 amino acids. The junction had 16 bases not matched to a gene; V was cut back by 0 bases and J by 5 bases. The chain's CDR3 is CASSQEVVGEGLQNEQYF. In nucleotides, the CDR3 is TGTGCCAGCAGCCAAGAGGTTGTGGGGGAGGGCCTACAGAACGAGCAGTACTTC.

The V gene is TRBV5-6, the J gene TRBJ1-1, with unresolved D. Germline V gene sequence: CDR1 SGHDT, CDR2 YYEEEE. The CDR3 contains 14 residues. Trimming removed 4 bases from V and 6 bases from J, with 16 bases in between. DNA for the CDR3: TGTGCCAGCAGCCCAAGGATGACTTGGGCTGAAGCTTTCTTT. Its protein product is CASSPRMTWAEAFF. The full variable domain, its missing parts supplied by reference TRBV5-6 and TRBJ1-1, is DAGVTQSPTHLIKTRGQQVTLRCSPKSGHDTVSWYQQALGQGPQFIFQYYEEEERQRGNFPDRFSGHQFPNYSSELNVNALLLGDSALYLCASSPRMTWAEAFFGQGTRLTVV.

The chain has TRBV7-7 and TRBJ2-3; a possible D gene is TRBD2 (5 bases). There are 15 residues in the CDR3. Germline lookup yields CDR1 SSHAT and CDR2 FNYEAQ (reference sequence). V lost 5 bases and J lost 0, with 12 bases in between. CDR3 region: CASSPGGSSTDTQYF. In DNA, the CDR3 is TGTGCCAGCAGCCCCGGTGGGAGCAGCACAGATACGCAGTATTTT.

The V gene is TRBV9, the J gene TRBJ1-4; 7 nucleotides line up with TRBD1. CDR1 SGDLS and CDR2 YYNGEE come from the germline V gene. The CDR3 is 16 amino acids. V lost 4 bases, J lost 0 bases, and 6 bases stayed unmatched. The CDR3 protein is CASSPRQGPTNEKLFF. The CDR3 DNA reads TGTGCCAGCAGCCCAAGACAGGGTCCAACTAATGAAAAACTGTTTTTT. Full variable domain (remainder filled in from reference TRBV9 and TRBJ1-4): DSGVTQTPKHLITATGQRVTLRCSPRSGDLSVYWYQQSLDQGLQFLIQYYNGEERAKGNILERFSAQQFPDLHSELNLSSLELGDSALYFCASSPRQGPTNEKLFFGSGTQLSVL.

V and J are TRBV6-5 and TRBJ1-5; no clear D. The CDR3 length is 13 residues. V was trimmed by 5 bases and J by 4 bases, leaving 9 bases between them. CDR1 MNHEY and CDR2 SVGAGI come from the germline V gene. This CDR3 is CASSNGGNQPQHF. The CDR3 coding sequence is TGTGCCAGCAGTAACGGCGGGAATCAGCCCCAGCATTTT.

The chain joins TRBV3-1 (or the pseudogene TRBV3-2) to TRBJ2-7, with D maybe TRBD1 (6 bases). Germline loops: CDR1 LGHDT, CDR2 YNNKEL (reference sequence). Trimming cost V 1 base and J 6 bases, with 13 bases left between them. CDR3 length equals 14 residues. The CDR3 DNA reads as TGTGCCAGCAGCCAAGGTCAGGGACATAGCGAGCAGTACTTC. Amino acids: CASSQGQGHSEQYF.